This note documents a single TCR beta chain sequence. What antigen it recognizes has not been identified. No much larger clonotype is one base removed from it; base qualities were not supplied. The sample belongs to a study of CD8+CD57+ T cells in acquired aplastic anemia listed by TCRdb under 2018. Background for the entire study: DNA extracted from sorted CD4+ and CD8+ cells had a mean of about 3.3 ug, with a range of about 0.19 to 27.4 ug. A CD8+CD57+ expansion meant a frequency higher than the mean frequency seen in healthy subjects.

Patients chosen for sequencing had shown expansion of CD8+CD57+ cells by flow cytometry. All patients had severe acquired aplastic anemia diagnosed by International Study of Aplastic Anemia and Agranulocytosis and Camitta criteria. No therapy had been received by the patients at the time of blood sampling. TCR repertoires of sorted CD4+ and CD8+ blood T cells from severe aplastic anemia patients and healthy subjects were deep-sequenced in the study. Patients were enrolled under clinicaltrials.gov protocols 00001620, 01623167, 00001397, 00071045, 00081523 and 00961064 in the USA. Ficoll-Paque density gradient centrifugation was used to isolate peripheral blood mononuclear cells. Before DNA extraction, CD4+ and CD8+ T cells were sorted with FACS or magnetic beads. V is clipped by 3 bases and J by 12 bases, and the sequence between their germline boundaries is 18 bases long. The germline V gene gives CDR1 as SNHLY and CDR2 as FYNNEI. Measured from the cysteine to the phenylalanine, the CDR3 is 14 residues long. The only DNA kept is the CDR3, 42 bases in frame from the first base.

Genomic DNA served as template for TCR beta VDJ combination and CDR3 sequence profiling. An Illumina HiSeq 2000 was used for TCR repertoire sequencing. The authors processed their data as follows. TRBV/TRBJ rearrangement plots, CDR3 size and DJ length profiles, and Simpson's diversity index were used to evaluate the repertoires. Whichever DNA sequence was most abundant in the deep sequencing data was defined as the immunodominant clone. CDR3 amino acid sequences were screened for sharing across subjects and were compared with published repertoires and the VDJdb database. TCRdb applied fastp at Q25 and MiXCR to the public reads, then kept only in-frame beta chains. Entries are consolidated by CDR3 protein sequence, retaining the most common genes and DNA. The V and J calls and clone size come from TCRdb's table, not from the authors' own analysis. This sample holds 310,000 or so distinct CDR3 sequences; roughly 61% were observed only once. Around 1.3% of the sample is in the top ten clones.

Overall study results and their limits: Although twenty-nine CD8+ CDR3 sequences were shared by patients and controls, these sequences appeared highly expressed in patients and within the immunodominant clones of patients. Patients and healthy controls showed no significant difference in CD8+ Simpson's diversity (P=0.060).

The sequence joins TRBV2 to TRBJ2-1; no D gene is confidently identified. Material: sorted CD4+, CD8+, or CD8+CD57+ T cells (not recorded which) from PBMCs. The TCR was taken from a human donor with aplastic anemia. The base sequence is TGTGCCAGCAGTGACATCATCCCTCCTAAGAGGCAGTTCTTC. This translates into CASSDIIPPKRQFF.